One and the same sample provided the 10 T cell receptor beta chains below, sequenced in a study of identical twins. TCRdb processed the 5' RACE reads anew with MiXCR; each CDR3 protein has one entry. This table has a few hundred thousand distinct CDR3 sequences, 9.6% appearing once. These data also formed part of another study, on yellow fever vaccine responses in identical twins.

Source material: PBMCs. These receptors were taken from a woman aged 18-35 years in good health.

V and J are TRBV20-1 and TRBJ2-5, with 13 bases aligning to TRBD2. This CDR3 comprises 16 residues. Trimming cost V 6 bases and J 5 bases; bases outside gene matches: 12. Germline V gene lookup returns CDR1 DFQATT and CDR2 SNEGSKA (reference sequence). The CDR3: CSADPLAGGLPETQYF. CDR3 bases: TGCAGTGCCGACCCACTAGCGGGGGGGCTTCCGGAGACCCAGTACTTC.

This clonotype appeared a few times. The chain joins TRBV28 to TRBJ2-7; D possibly uses TRBD1 or TRBD2 (5 bases each). With 7 bases removed from V and 2 bases from J, the gap between germline ends came to 15 bases. This CDR3 has 14 residues. Per the germline V gene, CDR1 is MDHEN and CDR2 is SYDVKM. The CDR3 loop is CASNWDRNAYEQYF. CDR3 coding DNA: TGTGCCAGCAACTGGGACCGCAATGCCTACGAGCAGTACTTC.

This clonotype has more than one count but fewer than ten. The V gene is TRBV6-5, the J gene TRBJ2-7, with D perhaps TRBD2 (5 bases). Germline CDR1 and CDR2: MNHEY and SVGAGI. V was cut by 11 bases and J by 4 bases, with 12 bases left in between. CDR3 size: 11 residues. Here the CDR3 reads CAAGVGYEQYF. Here the CDR3 DNA reads TGTGCCGCCGGGGTCGGGTACGAGCAGTACTTC.

To note about this clonotype: The junction differs from germline at one of its ends, possibly a read error. The V gene is TRBV15, the J gene TRBJ2-1, with unresolved D. The germline CDR1 and CDR2 sequences are LNHNV and YYDKDF (reference sequence). This CDR3 has 15 amino acids. The DNA for the CDR3 is TGTGCCACCAGCAGGTCCCGATCATCCTCCAATGAGCAGTTCTTC. This sequence encodes CATSRSRSSSNEQFF.

This clonotype was recorded many times. This rearrangement joins TRBV12-3 or TRBV12-4 to TRBJ2-2, with D unresolved. This CDR3 is built from 14 residues. V was clipped by 8 bases and J by 3 bases, with 13 bases between them. The CDR3: CASGVSPYTGELFF. CDR3 DNA: TGTGCCAGCGGGGTTTCACCGTACACCGGGGAGCTGTTTTTT.

The gene calls are TRBV4-1 and TRBJ2-3, with 11 bases that match TRBD2. Germline V gives CDR1 MGHRA, CDR2 YSYEKL. With V trimmed by 0 bases and J by 4 bases, 3 bases remained unmatched. CDR3 length: 16 amino acids. CDR3 loop: CASSQDPSGRSDTQYF. The CDR3 DNA reads as TGCGCCAGCAGCCAAGATCCTAGCGGGAGGTCAGATACGCAGTATTTT.

The genes are TRBV28 and TRBJ2-7; 7 positions agree with TRBD1. The V gene end was trimmed by 5 bases and the J gene end by 5 bases; junction bases not matched to a gene: 6. The CDR3 runs to 13 residues. Germline CDR1 and CDR2: MDHEN and SYDVKM. The CDR3 region is CASSPETGDEQYF. The CDR3 DNA follows: TGTGCCAGCAGTCCCGAAACAGGGGACGAGCAGTACTTC.

The rearrangement uses TRBV2 and TRBJ1-1, with D uncertain. The CDR3 length is 15 residues. CDR1 is SNHLY and CDR2 is FYNNEI in the germline V gene. Between the trimmed V and J ends, which lost 2 bases and 5 bases, there was a span of 15 bases. CDR3 nucleotide sequence: TGTGCCAGCAGTGAACCCGAGTGGTACCGGACTGAAGCTTTCTTT. This translates into CASSEPEWYRTEAFF.

The chain employs TRBV5-1 and TRBJ2-3; possibly TRBD2 for D (6 bases). This CDR3 has 17 amino acids. The ends were cut back, 4 bases at V and 2 bases at J, with 20 bases in the middle. Germline-derived CDR1 and CDR2 are SGHRS and YFSETQ. The DNA of the CDR3 is TGCGCCAGCAGCGGACCCGGGGGTCCCACTTCCACAGATACGCAGTATTTT. Translated: CASSGPGGPTSTDTQYF.

The chain employs TRBV11-2 and TRBJ2-1, with D perhaps given as TRBD1 or TRBD2 (6 bases each). Germline loops: CDR1 SGHAT, CDR2 FQNNGV. The CDR3 is 14 residues long. The V end lost 4 bases, the J end lost 0 bases, and 7 bases lay between the germline ends. DNA for the CDR3: TGTGCCAGCAGCTGGGGGGCCTCCTACAATGAGCAGTTCTTC. It encodes CASSWGASYNEQFF.